This passage covers 26 T cell receptor beta chains from one sample sequenced in a study of blood T cell repertoires in COVID-19. The table came from immunoSEQ multiplex PCR; TCRdb's copy has only in-frame clones and leaves some out. The data contain roughly 92,000 clones, more than 75% of them singletons. The sample comprised peripheral blood. These receptors all stem from a human donor with acute or convalescent COVID-19. The donor label of this sample is uncertain.

J is TRBJ2-5 and V is TRBV7-2; 10 bases are a match to TRBD1. CDR3 size: 15 residues. Unmatched junction bases numbered 9, after V lost 5 bases and J lost 6 bases. From germline, CDR1 is SGHTA and CDR2 FQGNSA. The CDR3 bases are TGTGCCAGCAGCCGGACAGGGGGTCTTCCGCAGACCCAGTACTTC. As protein: CASSRTGGLPQTQYF.

This chain joins TRBV25-1 and TRBJ1-2; TRBD1 might be the D (6 bases). The CDR3 has 13 residues. V shed 2 bases and J shed 2 bases, with 6 bases lying between them. CDR1 MGHDK and CDR2 SYGVNS come from the germline V gene. The CDR3 here is CASSEQGNYGYTF. CDR3 DNA: TGTGCCAGCAGTGAACAGGGGAACTATGGCTACACCTTC.

The V and J genes are TRBV13 and TRBJ2-7; tentatively, D is TRBD1 (5 bases). The CDR3 runs to 14 residues. Germline V gives CDR1 PRHDT, CDR2 FYEKMQ (reference sequence). Deletions cut 5 bases from V and 2 bases from J, with 13 bases between. CDR3 in amino acids: CASSPHRLAYEQYF. The CDR3 bases are TGTGCCAGCAGCCCCCACAGGCTAGCCTACGAGCAGTACTTC.

The V gene is TRBV24-1, the J gene TRBJ1-1; D call uncertain. Germline V CDR1 and CDR2: KGHDR, SFDVKD. The CDR3 has 12 amino acids. V was shortened by 3 bases and J by 6 bases, with 7 bases between the two germline ends. The DNA of the CDR3 is TGTGCCACCAGTGATCCCTCCTCTGAAGCTTTCTTT. Protein product: CATSDPSSEAFF.

The sample holds one count of this clone. J is TRBJ1-5 and V is TRBV2; 7 nucleotides agree with TRBD1. The CDR3 runs to 16 residues. The V segment lost 1 base and the J segment 6 bases; nucleotides outside the gene matches: 9. The germline V gene encodes CDR1 SNHLY and CDR2 FYNNEI. CDR3 nucleotides: TGTGCCAGCAGTGAAGGGACAGGACTCCCCGGTCAGCCCCAGCATTTT. Its protein product is CASSEGTGLPGQPQHF.

The count of this clone is one. J is TRBJ2-2 and V is TRBV5-4; 8 nucleotides agree with TRBD2. Germline V gives CDR1 SGHNT, CDR2 YYREEE (reference sequence). CDR3 length: 15 amino acids. The ends lost 0 bases at V and 7 bases at J; junction bases unmatched: 5. In nucleotides, the CDR3 is TGTGCCAGCAGCTTGGACGGGGGGGCGTACGGGGAGCTGTTTTTT. Amino acids: CASSLDGGAYGELFF.

The chain couples TRBV28 to TRBJ2-7; 9 bases are shared with TRBD1. The CDR3 totals 15 residues. The trim removed 8 bases at V and 6 bases at J, leaving 14 bases unmatched. Germline CDR1 reads MDHEN; CDR2 reads SYDVKM. The CDR3 nucleotides read TGTGCCAGCCCCCCTCCGGGACAGGGCCTCACCGAGCAGTACTTC. Translating gives CASPPPGQGLTEQYF.

The genes are TRBV19 and TRBJ1-2; the match to TRBD1 covers 8 bases. V shed 3 bases and J 1 base; nucleotides not matched to a gene: 10. The CDR3 runs 17 residues. CDR1 and CDR2 from the germline V gene are LNHDA and SQIVND (reference sequence). The CDR3 is CASSIGVRQGLNYGYTF. In DNA form, the CDR3 reads TGTGCCAGTAGTATCGGCGTTCGACAGGGGCTTAACTATGGCTACACCTTC.

The chain uses TRBV5-4 and TRBJ1-3, with TRBD1 matching 7 bases. Germline-derived CDR1 and CDR2 are SGHNT and YYREEE (reference sequence). The CDR3 is 15 residues long. The junction had 4 bases not matched to a gene; V was cut back by 0 bases and J by 4 bases. Here the CDR3 reads CASSLDVTGGNTIYF. CDR3 bases: TGTGCCAGCAGCTTGGACGTGACAGGGGGAAACACCATATATTTT.

The chain has TRBV6-5 and TRBJ1-6; D not certain. Trimming removed 2 bases from V and 10 bases from J, with 12 bases in between. Germline CDR1 and CDR2: MNHEY and SVGAGI. CDR3 length: 14 amino acids. The chain's CDR3 is CASSYAGERSPLHF. CDR3 in DNA: TGTGCCAGCAGTTACGCTGGGGAGCGGTCACCCCTCCACTTT.

The rearrangement links TRBV19 to TRBJ2-4; no reliable D call. V dropped 8 bases and J dropped 1 base, with 6 bases sitting between them. CDR1 is LNHDA, CDR2 SQIVND, per germline (reference sequence). The CDR3 length is 12 residues. The CDR3 DNA reads as TGTGCCAGTGGGCCGGCCAAAAACATTCAGTACTTC. Translated, it gives CASGPAKNIQYF.

This clone was picked up one time. This chain joins TRBV5-1 and TRBJ1-4, with D unresolved. V lost 0 bases to trimming and J lost 7 bases, with 13 bases between them. The germline V gene has CDR1 SGHRS and CDR2 YFSETQ. This CDR3 spans 15 amino acids. In DNA, the CDR3 is TGCGCCAGCAGCTTGGGACTCACGGGTGGTGAAAAACTGTTTTTT. It specifies CASSLGLTGGEKLFF.

V gene TRBV9 combines with J gene TRBJ2-1, with 11 bases that match TRBD1. V lost 0 bases, J lost 6 bases, and 2 bases stayed unmatched. Germline V gene data show CDR1 as SGDLS and CDR2 as YYNGEE. This CDR3 comprises 15 residues. This CDR3 is CASSVGGQGANEQFF. The CDR3 nucleotides read TGTGCCAGCAGCGTAGGAGGACAGGGGGCCAATGAGCAGTTCTTC.

The rearrangement joins TRBV13 to TRBJ2-3, with 12 bases that match TRBD1. V shed 2 bases and J 4 bases; nucleotides not matched to a gene: 4. This CDR3 has 16 amino acids. The germline V gene encodes CDR1 PRHDT and CDR2 FYEKMQ (reference sequence). The CDR3 is CASSLSGTGGPDTQYF. The CDR3, as DNA: TGTGCCAGCAGCTTATCCGGGACAGGGGGCCCAGATACGCAGTATTTT.

In its sample, this clone was seen a few times. J is TRBJ2-7 and V is TRBV6-5; D unresolved. The CDR3 is 13 residues long. V lost 8 bases, J lost 0 bases, and 11 bases lay in between. Germline V gives CDR1 MNHEY, CDR2 SVGAGI. CDR3 sequence (DNA): TGTGCCAGCGCCAACAGCCTCTCCTACGAGCAGTACTTC. Its translation is CASANSLSYEQYF.

V usage is TRBV4-1 and J usage is TRBJ1-1; maybe TRBD1 (5 bases). The CDR3 totals 15 residues. The germline V gene encodes CDR1 MGHRA and CDR2 YSYEKL. V was clipped by 6 bases and J by 0 bases, with 14 bases between them. The CDR3 DNA follows: TGCGCCAGCAGGGGACGGGGGGAGGTGAACACTGAAGCTTTCTTT. It encodes CASRGRGEVNTEAFF.

This clone was seen a single time. This chain uses TRBV28 with TRBJ1-5; 9 bases are a match to TRBD1. Germline loops: CDR1 MDHEN, CDR2 SYDVKM. Germline trimming cut 3 bases from V and 7 bases from J; bases unmatched to any gene: 7. This CDR3 is built from 15 residues. As DNA, the CDR3 is TGTGCCAGCAGTTTCTCATACAGGGGGCGACAGCCCCAGCATTTT. Residues: CASSFSYRGRQPQHF.

This chain uses TRBV5-4 with TRBJ2-5; tentatively, D is TRBD1 (6 bases). Germline assignment: CDR1 SGHNT and CDR2 YYREEE (reference sequence). The V end was cut by 3 bases, the J end by 2 bases, with 14 bases between. The CDR3 runs 15 residues. Written as DNA, the CDR3 is TGTGCCAGCAGCTATTCCGGGACACCACAAGAGACCCAGTACTTC. Protein product: CASSYSGTPQETQYF. Combining the CDR3 with reference TRBV5-4 and TRBJ2-5 gives the whole variable domain ETGVTQSPTHLIKTRGQQVTLRCSSQSGHNTVSWYQQALGQGPQFIFQYYREEENGRGNFPPRFSGLQFPNYSSELNVNALELDDSALYLCASSYSGTPQETQYFGPGTRLLVL.

V is TRBV15 and J is TRBJ1-6; unclear D gene. Trimming left V 1 base short and J 0 bases short, with 10 bases between. The CDR3 totals 17 residues. From germline, CDR1 is LNHNV and CDR2 YYDKDF (reference sequence). The CDR3 sequence is CATSRGGVSSYNSPLHF. The CDR3 DNA is TGTGCCACCAGCAGAGGTGGAGTAAGCTCCTATAATTCACCCCTCCACTTT.

The chain employs TRBV18 and TRBJ1-6, with D tentatively TRBD1 (5 bases). In germline, CDR1 is KGHSH, CDR2 LQKENI. The CDR3 is 15 residues long. Trimming took 4 bases from V and 7 from J, leaving 14 bases between them. CDR3 sequence: CASSHTDQGNSPLHF. The CDR3 DNA follows: TGTGCCAGCTCACATACCGACCAGGGCAATTCACCCCTCCACTTT.

The chain links TRBV2 to TRBJ1-4, with a weak D call TRBD1 (5 bases). Trimming took off 6 bases at V and 10 bases at J, with 15 bases between the two ends. CDR3 length equals 13 residues. The germline CDR1 and CDR2 sequences are SNHLY and FYNNEI. In DNA, the CDR3 is TGTGCCAGCAGCGCAGACAGCGGGGGAAAACTGTTTTTT. This translates into CASSADSGGKLFF.

The V gene is TRBV5-6, the J gene TRBJ1-2, with TRBD1 matching over 7 bases. The CDR3 covers 13 residues. CDR1 and CDR2 (germline): SGHDT, YYEEEE. Trimming took 0 bases from V and 6 from J; bases not matched to a gene: 2. Written as DNA, the CDR3 is TGTGCCAGCAGCTTGGGGCAGGGGGATGGCTACACCTTC. This codes for CASSLGQGDGYTF.

The chain uses TRBV5-1 and TRBJ1-2; 7 bases are a match to TRBD1. The CDR3 consists of 15 residues. The V gene end was trimmed by 0 bases and the J gene end by 4 bases; junction bases not matched to a gene: 6. CDR1 is SGHRS and CDR2 is YFSETQ in the germline V gene. The CDR3 region has the DNA TGCGCCAGCAGCTTGGGGCAGACAGGGCCCTATGGCTACACCTTC. Translation gives CASSLGQTGPYGYTF. Complete variable domain (other parts from reference TRBV5-1 and TRBJ1-2): KAGVTQTPRYLIKTRGQQVTLSCSPISGHRSVSWYQQTPGQGLQFLFEYFSETQRNKGNFPGRFSGRQFSNSRSEMNVSTLELGDSALYLCASSLGQTGPYGYTFGSGTRLTVV.

The rearrangement joins TRBV24-1 to TRBJ2-3; a weak D match, TRBD2 (6 bases). V gave up 6 bases and J gave up 2 bases, with 14 bases separating them. Per the germline V gene, CDR1 is KGHDR and CDR2 is SFDVKD. The CDR3 loop spans 15 amino acids. CDR3 in amino acids: CATSRRRDSTDTQYF. CDR3 nucleotide sequence: TGTGCCACCAGTCGCCGCCGGGACTCCACAGATACGCAGTATTTT.

The chain has TRBV30 and TRBJ2-1; maybe TRBD1 (5 bases). The CDR3 length is 15 residues. Per the germline V gene, CDR1 is GTSNPN and CDR2 is SVGIG (reference sequence). With 3 bases removed from V and 1 base from J, the gap between germline ends came to 13 bases. In nucleotides, the CDR3 is TGTGCCTGGAGGGGATACAGGCCATCCTACAATGAGCAGTTCTTC. Protein: CAWRGYRPSYNEQFF.

CDR3 sequence (DNA): TGTGCCAGTAGTCCCCGGGGGGGGGTCTACGAGCAGTACTTC. Translating gives CASSPRGGVYEQYF. The chain carries TRBV19 and TRBJ2-7, with 8 bases lining up with TRBD2. CDR3 size: 14 residues. Trimming at V came to 5 bases and at J to 3 bases, leaving 6 bases not matched to a gene. Germline CDR1 LNHDA, CDR2 SQIVND (reference sequence).